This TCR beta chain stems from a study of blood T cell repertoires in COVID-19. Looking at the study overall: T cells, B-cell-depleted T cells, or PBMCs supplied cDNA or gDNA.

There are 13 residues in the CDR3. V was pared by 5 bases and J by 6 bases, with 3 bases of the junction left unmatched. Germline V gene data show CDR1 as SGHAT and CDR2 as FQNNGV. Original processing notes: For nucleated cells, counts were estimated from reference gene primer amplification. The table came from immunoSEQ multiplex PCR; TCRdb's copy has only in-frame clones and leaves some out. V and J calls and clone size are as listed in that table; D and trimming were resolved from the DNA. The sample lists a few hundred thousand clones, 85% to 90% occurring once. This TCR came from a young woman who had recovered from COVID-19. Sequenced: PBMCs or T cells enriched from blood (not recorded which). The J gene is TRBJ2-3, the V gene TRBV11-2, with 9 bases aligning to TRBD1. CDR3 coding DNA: TGTGCCAGCAGCGCACAGGGGGCCGATACGCAGTATTTT. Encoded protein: CASSAQGADTQYF.